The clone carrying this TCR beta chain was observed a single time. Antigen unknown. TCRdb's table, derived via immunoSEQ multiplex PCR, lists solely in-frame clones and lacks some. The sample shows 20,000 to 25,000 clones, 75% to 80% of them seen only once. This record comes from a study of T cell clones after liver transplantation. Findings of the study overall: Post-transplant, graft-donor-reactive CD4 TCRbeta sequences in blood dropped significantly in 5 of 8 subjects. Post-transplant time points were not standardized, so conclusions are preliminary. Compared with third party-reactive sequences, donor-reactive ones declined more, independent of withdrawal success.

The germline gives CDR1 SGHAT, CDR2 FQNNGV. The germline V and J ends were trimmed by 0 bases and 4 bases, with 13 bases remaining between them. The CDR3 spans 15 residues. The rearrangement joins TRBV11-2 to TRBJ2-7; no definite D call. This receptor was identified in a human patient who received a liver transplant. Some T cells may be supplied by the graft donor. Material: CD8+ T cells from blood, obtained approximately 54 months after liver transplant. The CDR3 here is CASSLESPSGYEQYF. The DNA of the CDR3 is TGTGCCAGCAGCTTAGAATCACCTTCCGGATACGAGCAGTACTTC.